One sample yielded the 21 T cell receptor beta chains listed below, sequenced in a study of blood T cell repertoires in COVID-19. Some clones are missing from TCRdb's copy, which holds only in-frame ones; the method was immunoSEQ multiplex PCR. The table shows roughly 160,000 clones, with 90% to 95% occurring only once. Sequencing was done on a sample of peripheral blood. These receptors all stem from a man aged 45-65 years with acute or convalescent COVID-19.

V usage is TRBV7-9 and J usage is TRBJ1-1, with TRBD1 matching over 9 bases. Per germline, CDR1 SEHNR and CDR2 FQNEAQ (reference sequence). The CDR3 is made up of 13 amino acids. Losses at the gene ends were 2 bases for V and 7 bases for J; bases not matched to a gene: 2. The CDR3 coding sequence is TGTGCCAGCAGCTTAACAGGGGGCGTTGAAGCTTTCTTT. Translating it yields CASSLTGGVEAFF. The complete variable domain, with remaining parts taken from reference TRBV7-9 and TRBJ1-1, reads DTGVSQNPRHKITKRGQNVTFRCDPISEHNRLYWYRQTLGQGPEFLTYFQNEAQLEKSRLLSDRFSAERPKGSFSTLEIQRTEQGDSAMYLCASSLTGGVEAFFGQGTRLTVV.

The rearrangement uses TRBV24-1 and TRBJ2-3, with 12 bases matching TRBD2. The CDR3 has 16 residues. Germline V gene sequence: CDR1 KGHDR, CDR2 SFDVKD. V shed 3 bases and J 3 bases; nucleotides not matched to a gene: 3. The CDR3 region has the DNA TGTGCCACCAGTGATACCGGGACTAGCGGGACAGATACGCAGTATTTT. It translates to CATSDTGTSGTDTQYF.

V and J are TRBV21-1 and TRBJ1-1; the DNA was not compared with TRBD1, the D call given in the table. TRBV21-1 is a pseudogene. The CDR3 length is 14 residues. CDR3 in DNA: TGTGCCAGCAGAAAACACCGACAATCCACTGAAGCTTTCTTT. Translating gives CASRKHRQSTEAFF.

The CDR3 protein is CASRSGGNEKLFF. DNA for the CDR3: TGTGCCAGCCGGTCGGGGGGGAATGAAAAACTGTTTTTT. This chain connects TRBV7-9 to TRBJ1-4, with D perhaps matching TRBD1 (5 bases). The V and J ends lost 8 bases and 5 bases respectively, with 12 bases between them. The CDR3 is 13 residues long. From germline, CDR1 is SEHNR and CDR2 FQNEAQ (reference sequence).

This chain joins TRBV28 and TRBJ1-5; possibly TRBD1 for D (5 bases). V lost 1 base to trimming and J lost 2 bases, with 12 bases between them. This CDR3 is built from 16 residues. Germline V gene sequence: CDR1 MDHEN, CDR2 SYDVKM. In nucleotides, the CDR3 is TGTGCCAGCAGTTTATCTCCCAGGGCCGGCAATCAGCCCCAGCATTTT. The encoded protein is CASSLSPRAGNQPQHF.

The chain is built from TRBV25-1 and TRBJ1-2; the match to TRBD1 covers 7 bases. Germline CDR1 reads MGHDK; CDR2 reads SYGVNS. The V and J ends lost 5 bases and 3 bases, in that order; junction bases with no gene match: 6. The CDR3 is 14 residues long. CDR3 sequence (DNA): TGTGCCAGCAGTACGGACAGGCCGTACTATGGCTACACCTTC. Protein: CASSTDRPYYGYTF.

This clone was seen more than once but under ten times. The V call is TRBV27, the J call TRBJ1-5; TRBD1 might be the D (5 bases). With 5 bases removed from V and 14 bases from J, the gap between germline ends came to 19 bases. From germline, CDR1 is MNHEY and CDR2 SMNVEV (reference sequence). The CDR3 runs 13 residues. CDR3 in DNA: TGTGCCAGCAGTGACAGAAGTGGGGGGGTTGAGCATTTT. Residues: CASSDRSGGVEHF.

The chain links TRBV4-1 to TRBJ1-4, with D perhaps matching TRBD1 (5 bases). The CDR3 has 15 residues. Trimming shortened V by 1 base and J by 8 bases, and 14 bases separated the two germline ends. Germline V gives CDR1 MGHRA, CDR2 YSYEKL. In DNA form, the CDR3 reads TGCGCCAGCAGCCAAGTGGGGCGGCAGGGCGAAAAACTGTTTTTT. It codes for CASSQVGRQGEKLFF.

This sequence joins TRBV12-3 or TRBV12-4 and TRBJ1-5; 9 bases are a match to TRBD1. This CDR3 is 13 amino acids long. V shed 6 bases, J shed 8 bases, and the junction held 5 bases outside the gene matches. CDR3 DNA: TGTGCCAGCAGCCTACAGGGGGCTGAGCCCCAGCATTTT. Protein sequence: CASSLQGAEPQHF.

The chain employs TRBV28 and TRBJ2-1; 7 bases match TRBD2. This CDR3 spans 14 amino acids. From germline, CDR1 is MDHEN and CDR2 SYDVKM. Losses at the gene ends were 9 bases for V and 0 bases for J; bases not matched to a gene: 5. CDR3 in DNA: TGTGCCAGTATGACTAGCCTCTCCTACAATGAGCAGTTCTTC. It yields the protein CASMTSLSYNEQFF.

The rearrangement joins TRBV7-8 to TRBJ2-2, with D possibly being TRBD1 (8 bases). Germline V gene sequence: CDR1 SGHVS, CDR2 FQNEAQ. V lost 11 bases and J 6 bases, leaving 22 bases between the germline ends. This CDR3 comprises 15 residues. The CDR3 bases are TGTGCCTCCAGGGGCTACAGGGGGGGTTCCGGGGAGCTGTTTTTT. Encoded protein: CASRGYRGGSGELFF. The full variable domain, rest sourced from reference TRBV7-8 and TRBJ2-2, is GAGVSQSPRYKVAKRGQDVALRCDPISGHVSLFWYQQALGQGPEFLTYFQNEAQLDKSGLPSDRFFAERPEGSVSTLKIQRTQQEDSAVYLCASRGYRGGSGELFFGEGSRLTVL.

CDR3 DNA: TGTGCCAGCAGTCAGGCGGGGGGGGTCTCTGGGGCCAACGTCCTGACTTTC. This translates into CASSQAGGVSGANVLTF. This rearrangement joins TRBV28 to TRBJ2-6; 9 bases line up with TRBD2. V was pared by 5 bases and J by 0 bases, with 5 bases of the junction left unmatched. Germline-derived CDR1 and CDR2 are MDHEN and SYDVKM. The CDR3 is 17 residues long.

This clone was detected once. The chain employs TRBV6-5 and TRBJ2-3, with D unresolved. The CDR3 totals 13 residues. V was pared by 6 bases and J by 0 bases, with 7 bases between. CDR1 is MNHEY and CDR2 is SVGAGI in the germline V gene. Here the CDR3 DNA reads TGTGCCAGCAGGCCCCTAAGCACAGATACGCAGTATTTT. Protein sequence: CASRPLSTDTQYF.

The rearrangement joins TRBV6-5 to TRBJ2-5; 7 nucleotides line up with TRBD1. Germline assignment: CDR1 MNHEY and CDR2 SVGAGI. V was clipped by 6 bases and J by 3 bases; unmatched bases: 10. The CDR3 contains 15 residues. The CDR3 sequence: CASSRTTGLEETQYF. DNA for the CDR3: TGTGCCAGCAGCCGAACGACAGGGCTGGAAGAGACCCAGTACTTC.

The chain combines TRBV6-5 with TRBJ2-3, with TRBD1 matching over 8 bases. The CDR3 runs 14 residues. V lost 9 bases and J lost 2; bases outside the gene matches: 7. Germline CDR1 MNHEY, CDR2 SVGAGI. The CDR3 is CASAPTGATDTQYF. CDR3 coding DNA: TGTGCCAGTGCACCGACAGGGGCCACAGATACGCAGTATTTT.

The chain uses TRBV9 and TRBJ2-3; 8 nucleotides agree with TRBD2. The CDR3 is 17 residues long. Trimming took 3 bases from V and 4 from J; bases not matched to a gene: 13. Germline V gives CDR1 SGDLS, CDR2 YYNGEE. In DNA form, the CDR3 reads TGTGCCAGCAGCGCCCCTGTCGCGGGAGGCTCGCCAGATACGCAGTATTTT. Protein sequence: CASSAPVAGGSPDTQYF.

CDR3: CSGRQDSGNTIYF. The CDR3 nucleotides are TGCAGCGGACGACAGGACTCTGGAAACACCATATATTTT. The chain joins TRBV29-1 to TRBJ1-3; D perhaps matches TRBD1 (6 bases). Per germline, CDR1 SQVTM and CDR2 ANQGSEA. Deletions cut 7 bases from V and 0 bases from J, with 10 bases between. CDR3 length: 13 residues. Together with reference TRBV29-1 and TRBJ1-3, the CDR3 gives the full variable domain: SAVISQKPSRDICQRGTSLTIQCQVDSQVTMMFWYRQQPGQSLTLIATANQGSEATYESGFVIDKFPISRPNLTFSTLTVSNMSPEDSSIYLCSGRQDSGNTIYFGEGSWLTVV.

The CDR3 DNA sequence: TGTGCCAGCAGGGGAACAGGGACTAGCGGAATTCTCTACGAGCAGTACTTC. It yields the protein CASRGTGTSGILYEQYF. The rearrangement uses TRBV6-4 and TRBJ2-7, with 11 bases identical to TRBD2. Trimming took 6 bases from V and 3 from J; bases not matched to a gene: 13. In germline, CDR1 is MRHNA, CDR2 SNTAGT. The CDR3 runs to 17 residues.

CDR3 protein: CASSPLRSEQFF. The CDR3 coding sequence is TGTGCCAGCAGTCCCCTTCGGTCTGAGCAGTTCTTC. The genes are TRBV27 and TRBJ2-1; D remains ambiguous. The CDR3 covers 12 residues. V was cut by 5 bases and J by 9 bases, with 11 bases left in between. Per the germline V gene, CDR1 is MNHEY and CDR2 is SMNVEV (reference sequence).

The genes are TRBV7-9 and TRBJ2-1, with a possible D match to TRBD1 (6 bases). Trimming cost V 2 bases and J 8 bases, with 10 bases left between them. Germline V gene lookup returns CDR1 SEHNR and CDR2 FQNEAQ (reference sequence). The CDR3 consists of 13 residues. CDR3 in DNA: TGTGCCAGCAGCTTAAGAGGGGGAGATGAGCAGTTCTTC. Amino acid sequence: CASSLRGGDEQFF.

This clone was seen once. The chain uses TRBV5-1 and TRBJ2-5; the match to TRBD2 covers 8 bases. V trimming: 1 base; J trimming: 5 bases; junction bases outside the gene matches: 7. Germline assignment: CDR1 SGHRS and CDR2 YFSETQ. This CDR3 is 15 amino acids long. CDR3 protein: CASSLTGGRGETQYF. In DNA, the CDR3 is TGCGCCAGCAGCTTGACGGGGGGGAGAGGCGAGACCCAGTACTTC.